This T cell receptor (beta chain) was found in a study of blood T cell repertoires in COVID-19. Study context: From T cells, B-cell-depleted T cells, or PBMCs came the material, which was cDNA or gDNA.

Authors' analysis steps: The authors estimated nucleated cell counts from reference gene primer amplification. Only in-frame clones appear in the TCRdb table, and some are missing; sequencing was by immunoSEQ multiplex PCR. V, J and clone size are taken as reported in that table, and D and trimming were inferred from the DNA itself. The table lists 200,000 to 300,000 clones, more than 65% of them singletons. Germline assignment: CDR1 LNHNV and CDR2 YYDKDF (reference sequence). The CDR3 runs 17 residues. The J segment lost 8 bases and the V segment lost 0 bases, leaving 13 bases of the junction unmatched.

This TCR came from a man between 35 and 55 years old who had recovered from COVID-19. Sequenced sample: peripheral blood. The chain recombines TRBV15 with TRBJ2-1, with TRBD2 matching over 7 bases. The CDR3 nucleotides are TGTGCCACCAGCAGAGATCTCTGGGGGGGGGTCGTTGATGAGCAGTTCTTC. This codes for CATSRDLWGGVVDEQFF.